The 4 T cell receptor beta chains below come from one sample, sequenced in a study of blood T cell repertoires in COVID-19. Profiled with immunoSEQ multiplex PCR; TCRdb holds only in-frame clones, not every one. Among 350,000 to 450,000 clones listed, 85% were seen once. Sample: peripheral blood. These receptors were obtained from a woman younger than 30 with acute or convalescent COVID-19.

This clone has just a few counts. The genes are TRBV6-1 and TRBJ1-3; 7 bases fit TRBD1. The CDR3 totals 14 residues. CDR1 and CDR2 (germline): MNHNS, SASEGT. The J segment lost 3 bases and the V segment lost 3 bases, leaving 2 bases of the junction unmatched. The CDR3 DNA follows: TGTGCCAGCAGTGACACAGGGGTTGGAAACACCATATATTTT. Its translation: CASSDTGVGNTIYF.

The chain employs TRBV24-1 and TRBJ2-1, with TRBD2 matching over 11 bases. Germline values: CDR1 KGHDR, CDR2 SFDVKD. V was pared by 7 bases and J by 3 bases, with 13 bases of the junction left unmatched. The CDR3 spans 18 residues. DNA of the CDR3: TGTGCCACCAGCGATGTAGCCGGGACTAGCGGTCGCTACAATGAGCAGTTCTTC. Encoded protein: CATSDVAGTSGRYNEQFF.

The chain employs TRBV15 and TRBJ2-3; possible D gene TRBD2, 5 bases. The germline V gene has CDR1 LNHNV and CDR2 YYDKDF (reference sequence). The CDR3 is 17 amino acids. The V end was cut by 2 bases, the J end by 1 base, with 16 bases between. Here the CDR3 reads CATSRSASLLGTDTQYF. Here the CDR3 DNA reads TGTGCCACCAGCAGAAGCGCTTCCTTACTAGGCACAGATACGCAGTATTTT. Using reference TRBV15 and TRBJ2-3 for the parts outside the CDR3, the full variable domain is DAMVIQNPRYQVTQFGKPVTLSCSQTLNHNVMYWYQQKSSQAPKLLFHYYDKDFNNEADTPDNFQSRRPNTSFCFLDIRSPGLGDTAMYLCATSRSASLLGTDTQYFGPGTRLTVL.

This clone has a single count. This chain connects TRBV6-5 to TRBJ1-2; TRBD1 agrees at 8 bases. Germline-derived CDR1 and CDR2 are MNHEY and SVGAGI. The CDR3 consists of 15 residues. Trimming removed 6 bases from V and 3 bases from J; junction bases left unmatched: 9. CDR3 sequence: CASRSHRGGDYGYTF. The DNA of the CDR3 is TGTGCCAGCAGATCCCACAGGGGGGGAGACTATGGCTACACCTTC.